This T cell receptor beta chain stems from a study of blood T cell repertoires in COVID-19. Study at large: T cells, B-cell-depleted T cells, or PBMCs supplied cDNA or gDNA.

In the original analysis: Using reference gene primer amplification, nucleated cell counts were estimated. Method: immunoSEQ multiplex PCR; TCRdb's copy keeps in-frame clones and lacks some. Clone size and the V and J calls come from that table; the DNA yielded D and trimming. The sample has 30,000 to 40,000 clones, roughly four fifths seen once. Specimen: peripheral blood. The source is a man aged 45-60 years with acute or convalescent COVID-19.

The CDR3 spells CASSLGRGVQFF. The CDR3 nucleotides read TGTGCCAGCAGTTTAGGGAGGGGCGTCCAGTTCTTC. The chain is built from TRBV27 and TRBJ2-1, with 7 bases that match TRBD2. The length of the CDR3 is 12 residues. The germline V gene encodes CDR1 MNHEY and CDR2 SMNVEV (reference sequence). J gave up 13 bases and V 2 bases, and 5 bases lay outside the gene matches.